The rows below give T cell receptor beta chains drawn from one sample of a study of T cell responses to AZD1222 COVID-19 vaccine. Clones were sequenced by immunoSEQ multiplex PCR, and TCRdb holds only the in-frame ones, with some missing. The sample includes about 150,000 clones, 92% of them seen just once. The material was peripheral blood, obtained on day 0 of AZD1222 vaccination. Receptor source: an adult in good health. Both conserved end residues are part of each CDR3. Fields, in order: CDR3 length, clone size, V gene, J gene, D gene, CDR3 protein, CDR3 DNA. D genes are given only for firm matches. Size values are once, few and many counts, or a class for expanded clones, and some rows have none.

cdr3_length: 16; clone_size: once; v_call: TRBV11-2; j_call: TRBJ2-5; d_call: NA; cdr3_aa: CASSLSRVVDGETQYF; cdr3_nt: TGTGCCAGCAGCCTCTCCCGTGTGGTGGATGGGGAGACCCAGTACTTC
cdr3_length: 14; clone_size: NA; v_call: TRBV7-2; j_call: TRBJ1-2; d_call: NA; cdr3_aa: CASSGSYWVGGYTF; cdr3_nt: TGTGCCAGCAGCGGCAGCTACTGGGTGGGTGGCTACACCTTC
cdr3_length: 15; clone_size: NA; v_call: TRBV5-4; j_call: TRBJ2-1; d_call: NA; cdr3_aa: CASSIPGTVNNEQFF; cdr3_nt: TGTGCCAGCAGCATCCCCGGGACGGTGAACAATGAGCAGTTCTTC
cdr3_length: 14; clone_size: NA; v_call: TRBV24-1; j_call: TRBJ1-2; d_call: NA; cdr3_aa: CATSRAGTPGSYTF; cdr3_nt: TGTGCCACTTCAAGGGCCGGGACCCCCGGTAGCTACACCTTC
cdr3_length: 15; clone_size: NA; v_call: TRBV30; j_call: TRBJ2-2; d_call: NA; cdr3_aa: CAWSVIVGRTGELFF; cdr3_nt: TGTGCCTGGAGTGTAATTGTAGGGCGAACCGGGGAGCTGTTTTTT
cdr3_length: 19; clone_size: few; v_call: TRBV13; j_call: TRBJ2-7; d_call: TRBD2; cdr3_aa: CASSLESRLAEGSSYEQYF; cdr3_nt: TGTGCCAGCAGCTTAGAATCTCGACTAGCGGAGGGAAGCTCCTACGAGCAGTACTTC
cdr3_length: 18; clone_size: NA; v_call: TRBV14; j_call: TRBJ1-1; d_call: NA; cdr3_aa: CASSQDQIRVRGDTEAFF; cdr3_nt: TGTGCCAGCAGCCAAGATCAGATCCGGGTTCGGGGGGACACTGAAGCTTTCTTT
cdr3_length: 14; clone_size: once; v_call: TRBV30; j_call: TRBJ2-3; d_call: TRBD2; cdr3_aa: CAWSAPGLANTQYF; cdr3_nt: TGTGCCTGGAGTGCCCCGGGACTAGCCAATACGCAGTATTTT
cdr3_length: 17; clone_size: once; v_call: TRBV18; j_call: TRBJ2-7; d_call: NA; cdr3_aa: CASSRRGGGAGRYEQYF; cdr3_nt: TGTGCCAGCTCACGTCGAGGGGGGGGCGCGGGAAGGTACGAGCAGTACTTC
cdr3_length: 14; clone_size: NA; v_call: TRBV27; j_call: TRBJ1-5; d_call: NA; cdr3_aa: CASSRSDSDQPQHF; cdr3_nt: TGTGCCAGCAGCCGTTCCGACAGCGATCAGCCCCAGCATTTT
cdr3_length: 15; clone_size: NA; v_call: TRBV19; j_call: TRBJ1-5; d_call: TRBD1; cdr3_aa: CASRSRTGGNQPQHF; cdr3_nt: TGTGCCAGCCGATCCCGAACAGGGGGCAATCAGCCCCAGCATTTT
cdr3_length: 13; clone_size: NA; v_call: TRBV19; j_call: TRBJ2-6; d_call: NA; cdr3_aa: CASKTPGANVLTF; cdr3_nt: TGTGCCAGTAAGACTCCTGGGGCCAACGTCCTGACTTTC
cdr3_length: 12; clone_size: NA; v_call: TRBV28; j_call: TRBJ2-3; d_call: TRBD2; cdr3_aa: CASSPPAGERYF; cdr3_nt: TGTGCCAGCAGCCCCCCTGCGGGAGAACGGTATTTT
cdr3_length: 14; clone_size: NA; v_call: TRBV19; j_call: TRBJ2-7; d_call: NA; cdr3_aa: CASSTPFTTYEQYF; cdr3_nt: TGTGCCAGTAGTACCCCATTTACTACCTACGAGCAGTACTTC
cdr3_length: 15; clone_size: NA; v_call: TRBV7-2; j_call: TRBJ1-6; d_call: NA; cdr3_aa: CASSLGGEGASPLHF; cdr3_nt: TGTGCCAGCAGCTTAGGGGGGGAGGGTGCCTCACCCCTCCACTTT
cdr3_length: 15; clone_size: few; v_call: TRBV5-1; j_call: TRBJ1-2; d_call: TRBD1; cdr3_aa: CASRQGPSTNYGYTF; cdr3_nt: TGCGCCAGCCGACAGGGACCTTCAACTAACTATGGCTACACCTTC
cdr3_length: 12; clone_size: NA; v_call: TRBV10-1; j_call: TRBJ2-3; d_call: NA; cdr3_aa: CASSQDTDTQYF; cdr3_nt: TGCGCCAGCTCACAAGACACAGATACGCAGTATTTT
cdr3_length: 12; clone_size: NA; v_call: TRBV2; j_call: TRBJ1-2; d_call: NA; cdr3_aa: CASTWRPYGYTF; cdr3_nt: TGTGCCAGCACCTGGAGGCCTTATGGCTACACCTTC
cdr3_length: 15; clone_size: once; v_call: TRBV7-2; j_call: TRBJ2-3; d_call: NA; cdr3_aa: CASSLNGLDTDTQYF; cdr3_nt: TGTGCCAGCAGCTTAAATGGCCTAGACACAGATACGCAGTATTTT
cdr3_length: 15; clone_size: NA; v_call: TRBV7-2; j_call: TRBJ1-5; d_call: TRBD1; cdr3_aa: CASSRTGVGDQPQHF; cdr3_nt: TGTGCCAGCAGCCGGACAGGGGTTGGTGATCAGCCCCAGCATTTT
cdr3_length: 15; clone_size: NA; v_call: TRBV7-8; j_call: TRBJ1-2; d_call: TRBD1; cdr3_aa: CASSSYRDSNYGYTF; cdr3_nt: TGTGCCAGCAGCTCGTACCGGGACAGTAACTATGGCTACACCTTC
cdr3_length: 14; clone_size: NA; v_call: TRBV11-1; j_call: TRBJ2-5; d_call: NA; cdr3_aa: CASSLNGLAETQYF; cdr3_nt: TGTGCCAGCAGCTTAAACGGCCTAGCCGAGACCCAGTACTTC
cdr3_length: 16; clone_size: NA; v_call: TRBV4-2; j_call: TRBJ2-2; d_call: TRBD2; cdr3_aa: CASSQEGTRDTGELFF; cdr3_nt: TGTGCCAGCAGCCAAGAGGGGACTAGGGACACCGGGGAGCTGTTTTTT
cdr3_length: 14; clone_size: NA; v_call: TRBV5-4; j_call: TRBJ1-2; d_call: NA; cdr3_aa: CASSQGLGGYGYTF; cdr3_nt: TGTGCCAGCAGTCAGGGACTGGGGGGCTATGGCTACACCTTC
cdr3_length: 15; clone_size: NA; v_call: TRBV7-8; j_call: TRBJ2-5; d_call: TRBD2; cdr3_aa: CASSHWTSGGETQYF; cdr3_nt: TGTGCCAGCAGCCATTGGACTAGCGGGGGCGAGACCCAGTACTTC
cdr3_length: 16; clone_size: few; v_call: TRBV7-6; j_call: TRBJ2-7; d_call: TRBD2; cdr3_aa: CASSSGLADGVYEQYF; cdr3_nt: TGTGCCAGCAGCTCGGGACTAGCGGATGGGGTCTACGAGCAGTACTTC
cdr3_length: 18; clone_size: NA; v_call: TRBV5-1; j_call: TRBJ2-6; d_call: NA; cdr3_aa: CASSLGSLGSSGANVLTF; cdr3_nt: TGCGCCAGCAGCCTGGGGTCGTTGGGGAGCTCTGGGGCCAACGTCCTGACTTTC
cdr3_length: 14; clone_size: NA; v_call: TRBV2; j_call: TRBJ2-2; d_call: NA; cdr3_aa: CASRATGNTGELFF; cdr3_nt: TGTGCCAGCAGGGCGACAGGAAACACCGGGGAGCTGTTTTTT
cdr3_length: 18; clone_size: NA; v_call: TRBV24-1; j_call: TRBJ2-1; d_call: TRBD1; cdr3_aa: CATSAFRLGTGVYNEQFF; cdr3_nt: TGTGCCACCAGTGCGTTTAGACTAGGGACAGGGGTTTACAATGAGCAGTTCTTC
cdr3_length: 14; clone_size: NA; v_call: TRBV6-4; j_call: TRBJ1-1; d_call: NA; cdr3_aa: CASSFDPLDSEAFF; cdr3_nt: TGTGCCAGCAGCTTCGACCCTCTTGACTCTGAAGCTTTCTTT
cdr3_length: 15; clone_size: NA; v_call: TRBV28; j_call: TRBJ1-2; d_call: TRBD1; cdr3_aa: CASVGTGGPIYGYTF; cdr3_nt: TGTGCCAGCGTGGGGACAGGGGGCCCCATTTATGGCTACACCTTC
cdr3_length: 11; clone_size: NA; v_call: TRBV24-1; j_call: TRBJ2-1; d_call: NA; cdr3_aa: CATSDYNEQFF; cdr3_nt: TGTGCCACCAGTGACTACAATGAGCAGTTCTTC
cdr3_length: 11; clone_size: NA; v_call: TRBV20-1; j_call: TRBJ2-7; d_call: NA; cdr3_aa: CSARTTGKQYF; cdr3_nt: TGCAGTGCTAGAACGACAGGCAAGCAGTACTTC
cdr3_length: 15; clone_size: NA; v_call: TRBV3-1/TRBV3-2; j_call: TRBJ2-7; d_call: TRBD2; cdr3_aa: CASSPTSGGPYEQYF; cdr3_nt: TGTGCCAGCAGCCCGACTAGCGGAGGCCCCTACGAGCAGTACTTC
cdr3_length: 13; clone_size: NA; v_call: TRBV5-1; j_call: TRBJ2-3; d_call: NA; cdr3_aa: CASSLGGVDTQYF; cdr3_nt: TGCGCCAGCAGCTTGGGAGGGGTGGATACGCAGTATTTT
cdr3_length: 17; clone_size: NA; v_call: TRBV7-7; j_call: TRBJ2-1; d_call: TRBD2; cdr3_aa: CASSLLLAGGPTNEQFF; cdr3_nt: TGTGCCAGCAGCTTACTCCTAGCGGGAGGACCTACCAATGAGCAGTTCTTC
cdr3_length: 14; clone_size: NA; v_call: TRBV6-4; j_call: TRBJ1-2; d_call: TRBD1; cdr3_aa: CATATPGQAYGYTF; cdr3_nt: TGTGCCACCGCAACACCGGGACAGGCCTATGGCTACACCTTC
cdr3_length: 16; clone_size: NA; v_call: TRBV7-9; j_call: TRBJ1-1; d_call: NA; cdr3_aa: CASSSPFFGENTEAFF; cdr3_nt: TGTGCCAGCAGCTCCCCTTTCTTTGGGGAGAACACTGAAGCTTTCTTT
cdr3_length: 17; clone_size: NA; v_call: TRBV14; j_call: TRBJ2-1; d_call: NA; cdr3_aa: CASSQDRTPFSYNEQFF; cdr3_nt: TGTGCCAGCAGCCAAGATAGGACCCCTTTCTCCTACAATGAGCAGTTCTTC
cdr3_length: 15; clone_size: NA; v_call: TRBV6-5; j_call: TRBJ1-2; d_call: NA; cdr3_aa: CASSVLAGTFDGYTF; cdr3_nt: TGTGCCAGCAGCGTCCTGGCTGGGACCTTCGATGGCTACACCTTC
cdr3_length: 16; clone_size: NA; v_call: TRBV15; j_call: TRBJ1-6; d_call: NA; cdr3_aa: CATSREAALGNSPLHF; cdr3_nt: TGTGCCACCAGCAGAGAAGCGGCCTTAGGGAATTCACCCCTCCACTTT
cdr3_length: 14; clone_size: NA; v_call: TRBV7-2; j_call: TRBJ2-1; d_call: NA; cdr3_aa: CASNIDRRAGEQFF; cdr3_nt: TGTGCCAGCAATATTGACCGCAGGGCGGGTGAGCAGTTCTTC
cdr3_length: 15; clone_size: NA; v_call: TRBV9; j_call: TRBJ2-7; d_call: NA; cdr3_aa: CASSGSLGNPYEQYF; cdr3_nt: TGTGCCAGCAGCGGTTCGTTGGGAAACCCCTACGAGCAGTACTTC
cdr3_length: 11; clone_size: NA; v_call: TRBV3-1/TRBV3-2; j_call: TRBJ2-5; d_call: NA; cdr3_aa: CASSQELTQYF; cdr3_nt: TGTGCCAGCAGCCAAGAGTTGACCCAGTACTTC
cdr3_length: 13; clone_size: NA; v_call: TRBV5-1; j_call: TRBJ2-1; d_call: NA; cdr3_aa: CASSTEGVDEQFF; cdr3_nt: TGCGCCAGCAGCACGGAGGGAGTGGATGAGCAGTTCTTC
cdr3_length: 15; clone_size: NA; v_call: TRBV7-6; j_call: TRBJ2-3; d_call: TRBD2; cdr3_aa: CASSPEGRGADTQYF; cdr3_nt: TGTGCCAGCAGCCCCGAGGGGCGGGGGGCAGATACGCAGTATTTT
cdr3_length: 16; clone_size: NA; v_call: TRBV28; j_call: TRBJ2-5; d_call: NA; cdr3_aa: CASSLTRGRNQETQYF; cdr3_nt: TGTGCCAGCAGTTTAACCCGCGGACGGAACCAAGAGACCCAGTACTTC
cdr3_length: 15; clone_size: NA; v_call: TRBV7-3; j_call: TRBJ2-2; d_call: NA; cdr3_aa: CASSLTAGSTGELFF; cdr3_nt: TGTGCCAGCAGCTTAACTGCCGGGTCCACCGGGGAGCTGTTTTTT